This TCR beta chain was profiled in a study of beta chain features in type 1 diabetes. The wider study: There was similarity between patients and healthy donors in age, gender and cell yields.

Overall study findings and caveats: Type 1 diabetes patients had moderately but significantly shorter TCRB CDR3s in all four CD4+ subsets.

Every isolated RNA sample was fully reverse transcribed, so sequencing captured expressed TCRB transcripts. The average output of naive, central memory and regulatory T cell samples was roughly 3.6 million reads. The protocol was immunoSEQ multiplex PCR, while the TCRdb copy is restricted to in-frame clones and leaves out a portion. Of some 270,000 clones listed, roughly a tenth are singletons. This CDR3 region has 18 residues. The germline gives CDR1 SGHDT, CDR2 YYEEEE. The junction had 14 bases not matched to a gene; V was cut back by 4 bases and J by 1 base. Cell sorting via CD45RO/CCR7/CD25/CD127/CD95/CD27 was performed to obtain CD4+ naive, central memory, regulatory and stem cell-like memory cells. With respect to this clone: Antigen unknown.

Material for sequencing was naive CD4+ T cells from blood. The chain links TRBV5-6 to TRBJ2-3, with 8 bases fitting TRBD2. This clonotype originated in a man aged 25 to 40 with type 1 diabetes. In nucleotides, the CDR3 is TGTGCCAGCAGCCTCCCAGCGGGGGCCTCTTGGGGCACAGATACGCAGTATTTT. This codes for CASSLPAGASWGTDTQYF.